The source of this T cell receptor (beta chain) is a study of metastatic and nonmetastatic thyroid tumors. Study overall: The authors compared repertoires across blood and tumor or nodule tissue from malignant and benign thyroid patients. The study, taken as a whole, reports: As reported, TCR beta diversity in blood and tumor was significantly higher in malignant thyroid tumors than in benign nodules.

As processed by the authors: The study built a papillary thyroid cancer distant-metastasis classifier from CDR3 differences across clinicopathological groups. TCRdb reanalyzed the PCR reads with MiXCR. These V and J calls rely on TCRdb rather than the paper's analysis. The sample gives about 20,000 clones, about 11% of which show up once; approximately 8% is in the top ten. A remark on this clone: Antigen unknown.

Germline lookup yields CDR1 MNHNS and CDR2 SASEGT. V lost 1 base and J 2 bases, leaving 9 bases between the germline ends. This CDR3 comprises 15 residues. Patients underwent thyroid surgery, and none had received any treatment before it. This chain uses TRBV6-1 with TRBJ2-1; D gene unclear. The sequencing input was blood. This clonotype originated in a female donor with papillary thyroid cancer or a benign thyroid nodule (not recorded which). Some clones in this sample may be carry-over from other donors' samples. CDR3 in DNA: TGTGCCAGCAGTGAAGAGCCATCCCCCTACAATGAGCAGTTCTTC. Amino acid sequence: CASSEEPSPYNEQFF.